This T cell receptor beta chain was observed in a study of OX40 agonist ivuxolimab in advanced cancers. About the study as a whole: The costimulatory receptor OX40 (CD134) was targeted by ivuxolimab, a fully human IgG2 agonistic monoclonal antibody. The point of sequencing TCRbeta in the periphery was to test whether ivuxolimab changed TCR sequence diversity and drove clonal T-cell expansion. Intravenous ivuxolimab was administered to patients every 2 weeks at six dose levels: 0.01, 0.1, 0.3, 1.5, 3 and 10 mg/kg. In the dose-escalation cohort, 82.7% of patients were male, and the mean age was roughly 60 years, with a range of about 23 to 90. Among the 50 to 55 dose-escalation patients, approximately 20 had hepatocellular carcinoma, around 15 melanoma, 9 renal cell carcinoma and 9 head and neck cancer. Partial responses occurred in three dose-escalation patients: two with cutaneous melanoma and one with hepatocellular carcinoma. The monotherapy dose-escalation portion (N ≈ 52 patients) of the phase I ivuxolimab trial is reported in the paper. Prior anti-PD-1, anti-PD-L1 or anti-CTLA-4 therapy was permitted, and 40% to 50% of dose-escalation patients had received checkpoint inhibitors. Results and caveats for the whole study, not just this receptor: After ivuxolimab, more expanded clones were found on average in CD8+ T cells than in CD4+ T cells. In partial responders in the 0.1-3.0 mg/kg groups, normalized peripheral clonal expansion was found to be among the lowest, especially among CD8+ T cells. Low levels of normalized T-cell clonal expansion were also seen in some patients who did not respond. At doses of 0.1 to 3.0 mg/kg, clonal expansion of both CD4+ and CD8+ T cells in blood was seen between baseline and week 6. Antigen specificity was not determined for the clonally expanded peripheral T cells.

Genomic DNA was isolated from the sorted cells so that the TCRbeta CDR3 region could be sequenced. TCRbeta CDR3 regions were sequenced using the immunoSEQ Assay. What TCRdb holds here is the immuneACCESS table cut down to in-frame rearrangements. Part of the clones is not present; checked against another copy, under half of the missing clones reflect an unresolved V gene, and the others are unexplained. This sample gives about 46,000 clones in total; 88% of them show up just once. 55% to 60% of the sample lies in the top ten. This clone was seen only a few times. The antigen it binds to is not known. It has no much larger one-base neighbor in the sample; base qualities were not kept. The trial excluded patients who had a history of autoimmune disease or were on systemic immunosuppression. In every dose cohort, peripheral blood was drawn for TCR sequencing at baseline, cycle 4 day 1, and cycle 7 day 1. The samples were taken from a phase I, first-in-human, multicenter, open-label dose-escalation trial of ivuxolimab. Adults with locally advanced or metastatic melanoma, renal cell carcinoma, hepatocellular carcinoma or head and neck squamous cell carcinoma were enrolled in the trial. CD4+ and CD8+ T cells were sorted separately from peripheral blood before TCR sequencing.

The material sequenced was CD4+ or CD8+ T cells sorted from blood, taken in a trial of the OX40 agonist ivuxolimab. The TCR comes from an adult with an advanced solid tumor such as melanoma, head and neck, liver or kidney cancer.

The CDR3 protein sequence reads: CASSPATTGSSGNTIYF. The DNA is as follows: TGTGCCAGCAGCCCGGCGACGACAGGGAGCTCTGGAAACACCATATATTTT. This receptor chain uses TRBV11-2 and TRBJ1-3; the central 7 bases match TRBD1. Germline trimming amounts to 5 bases on V and 0 bases on J, with 10 as the count of junction bases outside the gene matches. The CDR3 contains 17 residues, cysteine and phenylalanine counted. Only the CDR3 part of the read is kept: 51 bases, read in frame from the first base. Sequences SGHAT (CDR1) and FQNNGV (CDR2) are obtained from the germline V gene.